Reported below is one T cell receptor (beta chain). The sample is drawn from a study of T cell changes during pregnancy in multiple sclerosis. Repertoires were generated with immunoSEQ multiplex PCR, while TCRdb's copy carries only in-frame clones and drops some. The sample records 38,000 or so clones, about 94% being singletons. Trimming took 5 bases from V and 8 from J; bases not matched to a gene: 10. Germline CDR1 LNHDA, CDR2 SQIVND (reference sequence). The CDR3 length is 16 residues. The rearrangement links TRBV19 to TRBJ2-2; 11 nucleotides line up with TRBD2. The sequence derives from a female donor with multiple sclerosis, enrolled in a pregnancy study. Material: CD4+ T cells from peripheral blood mononuclear cells, obtained in the second trimester of pregnancy. For the CDR3, the DNA is TGTGCCAGTAGTCCTTTAGCGGGAGGGAATTCTGGGGAGCTGTTTTTT. Translating gives CASSPLAGGNSGELFF.